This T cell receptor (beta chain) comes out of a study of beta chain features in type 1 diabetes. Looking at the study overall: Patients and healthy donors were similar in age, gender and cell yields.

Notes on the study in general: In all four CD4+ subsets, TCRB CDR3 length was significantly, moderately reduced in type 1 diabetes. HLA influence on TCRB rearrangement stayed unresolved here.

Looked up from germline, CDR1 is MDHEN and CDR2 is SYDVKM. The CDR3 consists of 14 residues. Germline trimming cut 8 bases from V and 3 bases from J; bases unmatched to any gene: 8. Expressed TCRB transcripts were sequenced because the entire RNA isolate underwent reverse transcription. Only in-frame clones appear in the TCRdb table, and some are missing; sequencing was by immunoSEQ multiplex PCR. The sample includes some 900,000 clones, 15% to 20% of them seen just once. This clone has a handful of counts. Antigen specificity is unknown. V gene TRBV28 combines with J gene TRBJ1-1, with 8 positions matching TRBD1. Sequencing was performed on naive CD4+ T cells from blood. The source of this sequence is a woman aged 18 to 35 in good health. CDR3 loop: CASGPGQGDTEAFF. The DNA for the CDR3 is TGTGCCAGCGGACCAGGACAGGGTGACACTGAAGCTTTCTTT.